The T cell receptor (beta chain) under discussion was sequenced for a study of T cells in Graves' hyperthyroidism and ophthalmopathy. In this sample, this clonotype turned up many times. It was RNA transcripts that yielded the amplified TCR beta CDR3 regions. The study used the HTBI primer set for a first-round RT-PCR of the TCR CDR3. Each CDR3 protein gets one entry after TCRdb re-called the multiplex PCR reads with MiXCR. The sample records roughly 420,000 distinct CDR3 sequences, approximately 14% being singletons. Between the trimmed V and J ends, which lost 0 bases and 2 bases, there was a span of 11 bases. CDR3 length equals 14 residues. Germline V lookup: CDR1 DFQATT, CDR2 SNEGSKA (reference sequence).

The specimen sequenced was blood. This receptor was identified in a young woman with Graves' hyperthyroidism. The V gene is TRBV20-1, the J gene TRBJ2-7; TRBD1 is a possible D gene (6 bases). The CDR3 coding sequence is TGCAGTGCTAGAGATCGTGGACAGACCTACGAGCAGTACTTC. Encoded protein: CSARDRGQTYEQYF.